This T cell receptor (beta chain) was documented in a study of blood T cell repertoires in COVID-19 (dated by TCRdb to the early 2020s). About the investigation overall: Collaborator samples came from the United States, Italy and Spain and covered acute and convalescent phases of COVID-19. The samples were drawn from the first 160 participants of the ongoing ImmuneRACE study and from 950 to 1,500 subjects provided by 6 global collaborators. The prospective study material was composed of cDNA or gDNA derived from T cells, B-cell-depleted T cells, or PBMCs. HLA class I and class II types, where available, came from metadata supplied by the sample provider rather than from assay-based typing. The repertoires were made available in a free public database intended to serve as a resource for research on the immune response to SARS-CoV-2. Sample metadata almost always included a de-identified subject ID, COVID-19 status, age in years and sex. The dataset comprised deeply sampled blood TCRbeta repertoires from subjects exposed to, actively infected with, or recovered from COVID-19.

TCRbeta CDR3 regions were amplified from genomic DNA by means of the immunoSEQ Assay, a bias-controlled multiplex PCR. The original pipeline was this. Within the assay, amplification of reference gene primers was used to estimate how many nucleated cells each sample contained. To quantify the absolute abundance of each unique TCRbeta CDR3 rearrangement, sequence reads were collapsed and filtered. For each sample, productive Simpson clonality was calculated by taking the square root of Simpson's diversity index across productive rearrangements. TCRdb took this table from immuneACCESS and kept in-frame rearrangements with V and J called. Such tables lack part of the clones; where checked against another copy, unresolved V genes explain under half of the gap, and the rest is unexplained. V, J and clone size are those of that table, while D and trimming were read from the DNA. This sample lists 35,000 to 50,000 clones; roughly 82% were detected once. The ten largest account for more than 20% of the sample.

What the research found in general, with its limitations: The amount of clinical and demographic metadata varied by source and participant and was provided uncurated.

Each collaborating institution followed its own protocols to collect whole blood in K2EDTA tubes. For TCRbeta analysis, collaborator samples were shipped as frozen whole blood, as isolated PBMCs, or as DNA extracted from either sample type. Remarks on this clone: Its antigen remains undetermined. Qualities for individual bases were not recorded, and no much larger clone is one base off.

The CDR3 goes from the cysteine to the phenylalanine over 15 residues. Only the CDR3 DNA stays, 45 bases, in frame from base 1. Via the germline V gene (reference sequence), CDR1 is LGHDT and CDR2 YNNKEL. From V the trimming removes 6 bases and from J it removes 2 bases, while the gene matches leave 6 bases of the junction unaccounted for. Recombination connected TRBV3-1 (or the pseudogene TRBV3-2) to TRBJ1-3; 8 central nucleotides agree with TRBD1. The clonotype was recovered from a woman in her fifties or sixties with acute or convalescent COVID-19. Material for sequencing was peripheral blood. The CDR3 in this case is CASRPTGGTGNTIYF. The bases read TGTGCCAGCAGGCCTACAGGGGGAACTGGAAACACCATATATTTT.